The 26 T cell receptor beta chains presented below share a single source sample, sequenced in a study of cytomegalovirus exposure and HLA in healthy donors. Primers for the PCR totalled 60 Vbeta and 13 Jbeta. Generated by immunoSEQ multiplex PCR, the TCRdb table keeps only in-frame clones and is missing some. The repertoire holds under 200,000 clones, with around 80% as singletons. Sequencing was done on a sample of PBMCs. The receptors originated from a male donor in good health and CMV-seropositive.

The chain carries TRBV19 and TRBJ1-1; D is unresolved. Trimming took off 5 bases at V and 7 bases at J, with 14 bases between the two ends. The CDR3 loop spans 13 amino acids. CDR1 LNHDA and CDR2 SQIVND come from the germline V gene (reference sequence). The CDR3 loop reads CASSLYPRLEAFF. The CDR3 DNA follows: TGTGCCAGTAGTCTCTACCCCCGACTTGAAGCTTTCTTT.

This chain connects TRBV12-2 to TRBJ1-5; TRBD1 reflects the table's D call only, with no check against the DNA. TRBV12-2 is assigned pseudogene status. The CDR3 length is 19 residues. The CDR3 here is CASRRRPGQGPYSNQPQHF. The CDR3 DNA reads as TGTGCAAGTCGCCGGCGACCCGGACAGGGCCCATATAGCAATCAGCCCCAGCATTTT.

The CDR3 loop reads CASRRVQGGTDTQYF. The CDR3 DNA follows: TGCGCCAGCAGAAGAGTCCAGGGCGGCACAGATACGCAGTATTTT. The chain couples TRBV5-1 to TRBJ2-3; D perhaps matches TRBD1 (5 bases). Trimming cost V 5 bases and J 1 base, with 14 bases left between them. The germline V gene encodes CDR1 SGHRS and CDR2 YFSETQ. The CDR3 has 15 residues.

The sample holds one count of this clone. The J gene is TRBJ2-2, the V gene TRBV13, with 11 bases aligning to TRBD2. Germline loops: CDR1 PRHDT, CDR2 FYEKMQ (reference sequence). CDR3 length: 17 amino acids. J was trimmed by 3 bases and V by 1 base; bases with no gene match: 4. CDR3 bases: TGTGCCAGCAGCTTAGAACTAGCGGGAGATCACACCGGGGAGCTGTTTTTT. Amino acid sequence: CASSLELAGDHTGELFF. Filled out from reference TRBV13 and TRBJ2-2, the complete variable domain reads AAGVIQSPRHLIKEKRETATLKCYPIPRHDTVYWYQQGPGQDPQFLISFYEKMQSDKGSIPDRFSAQQFSDYHSELNMSSLELGDSALYFCASSLELAGDHTGELFFGEGSRLTVL.

V is TRBV6-1 and J is TRBJ2-3; TRBD1 matches 10 bases. This CDR3 region has 14 residues. Trimming took 5 bases from V and 8 from J; bases not matched to a gene: 7. From germline, CDR1 is MNHNS and CDR2 SASEGT. The DNA for the CDR3 is TGTGCCAGCAGTAGGGGGACAGGGGCTACTACGCAGTATTTT. Residues: CASSRGTGATTQYF.

In its sample, this clone was seen once. V usage is TRBV6-5 and J usage is TRBJ2-5, with 9 bases aligning to TRBD1. Germline loops: CDR1 MNHEY, CDR2 SVGAGI. V lost 4 bases and J lost 5; bases outside the gene matches: 8. The CDR3 extends over 15 amino acids. CDR3 amino acids: CASSSPRGQGETQYF. CDR3 in DNA: TGTGCCAGCAGTTCCCCCCGAGGACAGGGGGAGACCCAGTACTTC.

This clone has more than one count but fewer than ten. The chain is built from TRBV14 and TRBJ2-7, with TRBD1 matching over 7 bases. With 0 bases clipped from V and 3 bases from J, the junction kept 2 bases outside the gene matches. This CDR3 comprises 14 residues. The germline gives CDR1 SGHDN, CDR2 FVKESK. CDR3 region: CASSQEYRGYEQYF. The CDR3 DNA follows: TGTGCCAGCAGCCAAGAGTACAGGGGCTACGAGCAGTACTTC.

V usage is TRBV18 and J usage is TRBJ2-7; 16 bases are a match to TRBD2. V was clipped by 4 bases and J by 6 bases; unmatched bases: 12. Germline lookup yields CDR1 KGHSH and CDR2 LQKENI. CDR3 length equals 18 residues. The CDR3: CASSRTVAGTSGRGEQYF. CDR3 nucleotide sequence: TGTGCCAGCTCACGGACTGTCGCCGGGACTAGCGGGAGGGGCGAGCAGTACTTC.

The rearrangement joins TRBV28 to TRBJ2-4; possible D gene TRBD2, 6 bases. The V and J ends lost 6 bases and 6 bases respectively, with 9 bases between them. This CDR3 has 12 residues. CDR1 and CDR2 from the germline V gene are MDHEN and SYDVKM. CDR3: CASSVLANIQYF. The CDR3 bases are TGTGCCAGCAGCGTACTAGCAAACATTCAGTACTTC.

On this clone itself: This specimen includes other DNA sequences encoding the same CDR3. V is TRBV18 and J is TRBJ1-5; D possibly corresponds to TRBD1 (5 bases). V shed 3 bases and J shed 5 bases, with 8 bases lying between them. The CDR3 has 13 residues. The V gene's germline CDR1 is KGHSH and CDR2 LQKENI. The CDR3 loop reads CASSPGRDQPQHF. Here the CDR3 DNA reads TGTGCCAGCTCACCGGGCAGGGATCAGCCCCAGCATTTT.

V is TRBV19 and J is TRBJ1-4; 10 bases align to TRBD1. Germline loops: CDR1 LNHDA, CDR2 SQIVND (reference sequence). CDR3 length equals 13 residues. J was trimmed by 16 bases and V by 7 bases; bases with no gene match: 12. CDR3 bases: TGTGCCAGTACTACGACGACAGGGGGCGCGAAGTTTTTT. This sequence encodes CASTTTTGGAKFF.

This clone was observed a single time. This chain connects TRBV5-1 to TRBJ2-1; D might be TRBD1 (7 bases). The CDR3 runs to 12 residues. The ends were cut back, 4 bases at V and 15 bases at J, with 17 bases in the middle. CDR1 and CDR2 from the germline V gene are SGHRS and YFSETQ. The CDR3 region is CASSPEGGQRFF. CDR3 sequence (DNA): TGCGCCAGCAGCCCCGAGGGGGGACAGCGGTTCTTC.

The chain has TRBV11-1 and TRBJ2-3; 8 bases line up with TRBD1. Trimming removed 1 base from V and 4 bases from J; junction bases left unmatched: 7. Germline V gene sequence: CDR1 SGHAT, CDR2 FQDESV (reference sequence). The CDR3 is 16 residues long. The CDR3 region has the DNA TGTGCCAGCAGCTTAGGGACAGGGAACTCAGCAGATACGCAGTATTTT. Protein sequence: CASSLGTGNSADTQYF. The full variable domain, rest sourced from reference TRBV11-1 and TRBJ2-3, is EAEVAQSPRYKITEKSQAVAFWCDPISGHATLYWYRQILGQGPELLVQFQDESVVDDSQLPKDRFSAERLKGVDSTLKIQPAELGDSAMYLCASSLGTGNSADTQYFGPGTRLTVL.

V gene TRBV29-1 combines with J gene TRBJ2-7; 7 bases match TRBD1. This CDR3 is 13 amino acids long. CDR1 is SQVTM, CDR2 ANQGSEA, per germline. The V segment lost 4 bases and the J segment 4 bases; nucleotides outside the gene matches: 7. CDR3 nucleotides: TGCAGCGTTGGGACAGGCACTCAATACGAGCAGTACTTC. As protein: CSVGTGTQYEQYF.

The chain joins TRBV2 to TRBJ2-3; 10 bases line up with TRBD2. Germline assignment: CDR1 SNHLY and CDR2 FYNNEI. The ends lost 3 bases at V and 5 bases at J; junction bases unmatched: 5. The CDR3 length is 15 residues. The CDR3 bases are TGTGCCAGCAGTGAGCAGCGGGGGGGTTTAGATACGCAGTATTTT. It encodes CASSEQRGGLDTQYF.

This clone showed up just once. The chain combines TRBV15 with TRBJ2-7; D not certain. Germline lookup yields CDR1 LNHNV and CDR2 YYDKDF (reference sequence). The CDR3 spans 12 residues. Trimming left V 5 bases short and J 5 bases short, with 10 bases between. CDR3 nucleotide sequence: TGTGCCACCAGCCCGCCTGAGGACGAGCAGTACTTC. This gives the protein CATSPPEDEQYF. The full variable domain, completed using reference TRBV15 and TRBJ2-7, is DAMVIQNPRYQVTQFGKPVTLSCSQTLNHNVMYWYQQKSSQAPKLLFHYYDKDFNNEADTPDNFQSRRPNTSFCFLDIRSPGLGDTAMYLCATSPPEDEQYFGPGTRLTVT.

This chain joins TRBV4-2 and TRBJ2-3; 11 bases match TRBD2. V shed 5 bases and J 5 bases; nucleotides not matched to a gene: 12. Germline loops: CDR1 LGHNA, CDR2 YNFKEQ. The CDR3 runs 17 residues. CDR3 in amino acids: CASSNTASGRTGDTQYF. CDR3 bases: TGTGCCAGCAGCAATACCGCTAGCGGGAGGACAGGAGATACGCAGTATTTT.

V usage is TRBV2 and J usage is TRBJ2-7, with D maybe TRBD2 (6 bases). The ends were cut back, 4 bases at V and 5 bases at J, with 12 bases in the middle. The germline V gene encodes CDR1 SNHLY and CDR2 FYNNEI. CDR3 length equals 13 residues. CDR3 nucleotide sequence: TGTGCCAGCAGTGTGACTAGTTTCGACGAGCAGTACTTC. As protein: CASSVTSFDEQYF.

Concerning this clone: The sample has other DNA sequences that encode this CDR3 too. V usage is TRBV4-2 and J usage is TRBJ1-1, with D perhaps TRBD1 (6 bases). Trimming pared 1 base from V and 6 bases from J, leaving 15 bases between. CDR3 length: 15 residues. Germline lookup yields CDR1 LGHNA and CDR2 YNFKEQ. The CDR3 sequence is CASSQGEGGGSEAFF. CDR3 nucleotide sequence: TGTGCCAGCAGCCAAGGAGAGGGGGGGGGCTCTGAAGCTTTCTTT.

This clone has more than one count but fewer than ten. The chain couples TRBV7-8 to TRBJ1-4; TRBD1 matches 9 bases. V was pared by 4 bases and J by 8 bases, with 17 bases of the junction left unmatched. Per the germline V gene, CDR1 is SGHVS and CDR2 is FQNEAQ. The CDR3 sequence is 18 residues long. CDR3 protein: CASSSTPGTGKLMEKLFF. The CDR3 DNA reads as TGTGCCAGCAGCTCGACTCCCGGGACAGGGAAGTTAATGGAAAAACTGTTTTTT.

CDR3 nucleotide sequence: TGCGCCAGCAGCTTTCCCATCATCAATGAGCAGTTCTTC. Translating gives CASSFPIINEQFF. The V call is TRBV5-1, the J call TRBJ2-1; no clear D. The V end was cut by 2 bases, the J end by 6 bases, with 9 bases between. Germline assignment: CDR1 SGHRS and CDR2 YFSETQ. The CDR3 spans 13 residues.

DNA for the CDR3: TGTGCCAGCAGCATCCAGCGGGAGACCCAGTACTTC. It codes for CASSIQRETQYF. V is TRBV13 and J is TRBJ2-5; D perhaps matches TRBD2 (5 bases). Germline-derived CDR1 and CDR2 are PRHDT and FYEKMQ (reference sequence). The CDR3 has 12 residues. The V gene lost 5 bases and the J gene lost 5 bases, with 9 bases spanning the gap.

The chain couples TRBV10-3 to TRBJ2-5; 9 bases match TRBD2. The CDR3 runs 15 residues. Germline CDR1 reads ENHRY; CDR2 reads SYGVKD. After removal of 5 bases from V and 2 bases from J, the junction contained 6 bases not matched to a gene. The CDR3 DNA reads as TGTGCCATCAGTACGACTAGCGGCTCACAAGAGACCCAGTACTTC. This translates into CAISTTSGSQETQYF.

J is TRBJ1-2 and V is TRBV28; 8 bases map to TRBD1. From germline, CDR1 is MDHEN and CDR2 SYDVKM. V gave up 8 bases and J gave up 4 bases; unmatched junction bases: 3. The CDR3 has 12 amino acids. The CDR3 DNA is TGTGCCAGCGGCGGGACAGGCTATGGCTACACCTTC. It encodes CASGGTGYGYTF.

This rearrangement joins TRBV15 to TRBJ1-4; D gene ambiguous. V shed 0 bases and J shed 5 bases, with 10 bases lying between them. The CDR3 runs to 15 residues. Germline-derived CDR1 and CDR2 are LNHNV and YYDKDF (reference sequence). CDR3 DNA sequence: TGTGCCACCAGCAGAGATCTAGGCGGGAATGAAAAACTGTTTTTT. Translated: CATSRDLGGNEKLFF.

DNA for the CDR3: TGCAGCGTGAGACTACTATTCGGCTACGAGCAGTACTTC. The encoded protein is CSVRLLFGYEQYF. V gene TRBV29-1 combines with J gene TRBJ2-7; D possibly corresponds to TRBD2 (5 bases). Germline V gene lookup returns CDR1 SQVTM and CDR2 ANQGSEA. The CDR3 sequence is 13 residues long. Trimming took off 6 bases at V and 3 bases at J, with 15 bases between the two ends.